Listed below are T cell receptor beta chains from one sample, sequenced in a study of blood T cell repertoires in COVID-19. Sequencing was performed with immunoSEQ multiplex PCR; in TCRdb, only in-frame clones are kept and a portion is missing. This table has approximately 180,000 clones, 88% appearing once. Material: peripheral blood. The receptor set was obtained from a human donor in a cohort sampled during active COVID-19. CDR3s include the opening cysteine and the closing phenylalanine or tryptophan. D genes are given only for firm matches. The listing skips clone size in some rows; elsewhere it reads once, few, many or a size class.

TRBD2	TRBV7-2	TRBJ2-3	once	TGTGCCAGCAGCTTTACGGGAGGGGGATTCACAGATACGCAGTATTTT	CASSFTGGGFTDTQYF
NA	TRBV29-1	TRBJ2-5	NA	TGCAGCGTGGCTTGGGGGCGCGGGGAGACCCAGTACTTC	CSVAWGRGETQYF
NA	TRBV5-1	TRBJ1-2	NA	TGCGCCAGCAGCTTGGAGCACAGCTCAATGGGCTACACCTTC	CASSLEHSSMGYTF
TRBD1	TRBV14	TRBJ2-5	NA	TGTGCCAGCAGCAGCCGGACAGGGGGGGAGACCCAGTACTTC	CASSSRTGGETQYF
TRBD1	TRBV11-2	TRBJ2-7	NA	TGTGCCAGCAGCTTATTGGGACAGGGGAACTACGAGCAGTACTTC	CASSLLGQGNYEQYF
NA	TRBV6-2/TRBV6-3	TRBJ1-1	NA	TGTGCCAGCAGTAACACAGTTAGGACTGAAGCTTTCTTT	CASSNTVRTEAFF
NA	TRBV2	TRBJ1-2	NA	TGTGCCAGCCGCGCTAGCGGAAACTATGGCTACACCTTC	CASRASGNYGYTF
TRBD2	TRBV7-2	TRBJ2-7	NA	TGTGCCAGCAGCGCAGTAGCGGGCCCTGCCCCCTACGAGCAGTACTTC	CASSAVAGPAPYEQYF
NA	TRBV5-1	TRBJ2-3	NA	TGCGCCAGCAGCTTGGCTGGTCAGAGCACAGATACGCAGTATTTT	CASSLAGQSTDTQYF
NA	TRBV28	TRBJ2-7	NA	TGTGCCAGCAGTTTACGGGATACTAGCTCCTACGAGCAGTACTTC	CASSLRDTSSYEQYF
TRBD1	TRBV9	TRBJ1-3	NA	TGTGCCAGCAGCGTCAGGACAGGGAGTGGAAACACCATATATTTT	CASSVRTGSGNTIYF
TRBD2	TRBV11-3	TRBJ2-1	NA	TGTGCCAGCAGCCCCAGCCCGGGGGGGCCCTACAATGAGCAGTTCTTC	CASSPSPGGPYNEQFF
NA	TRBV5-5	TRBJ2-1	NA	TGTGCCAGCAGCCCGGGACTTAATGAGCAGTTCTTC	CASSPGLNEQFF
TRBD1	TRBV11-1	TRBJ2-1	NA	TGTGCCAGCAGCCCCGGACAGGGTGGGGATGAGCAGTTCTTC	CASSPGQGGDEQFF
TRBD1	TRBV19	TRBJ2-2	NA	TGTGCCAGTAGGACGGGACAGACGAGGGACACCGGGGAGCTGTTTTTT	CASRTGQTRDTGELFF
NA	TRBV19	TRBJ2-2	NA	TGTGCCAGTAGGACCAAACCAGGCGGGGAGCTGTTTTTT	CASRTKPGGELFF
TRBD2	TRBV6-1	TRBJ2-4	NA	TGTGCCAGCAGTGAAAGAACTAGCGGGGAACTAGCCAAAAACATTCAGTACTTC	CASSERTSGELAKNIQYF
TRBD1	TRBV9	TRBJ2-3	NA	TGTGCCAGCAGCACGGACAGGGGGCTAGATACGCAGTATTTT	CASSTDRGLDTQYF
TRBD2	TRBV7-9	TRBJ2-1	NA	TGTGCCAGCAGCTCCGAGGCCGGGACTAGCGGCTTCTCCTACAATGAGCAGTTCTTC	CASSSEAGTSGFSYNEQFF
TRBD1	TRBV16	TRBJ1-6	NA	TGTGCCAGCAGTCATACAGGGGGATCTTCACCCCTCCACTTT	CASSHTGGSSPLHF